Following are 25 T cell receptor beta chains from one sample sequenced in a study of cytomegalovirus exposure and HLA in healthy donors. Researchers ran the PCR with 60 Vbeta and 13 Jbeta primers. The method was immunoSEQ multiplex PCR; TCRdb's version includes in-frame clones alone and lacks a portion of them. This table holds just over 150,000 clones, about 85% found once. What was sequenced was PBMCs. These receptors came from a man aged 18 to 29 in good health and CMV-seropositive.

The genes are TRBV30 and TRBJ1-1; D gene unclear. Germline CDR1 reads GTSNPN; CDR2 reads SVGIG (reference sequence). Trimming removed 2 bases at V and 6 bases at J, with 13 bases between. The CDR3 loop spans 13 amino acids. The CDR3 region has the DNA TGTGCCTGGAGTCCTACACCGAGGGCTGAAGCTTTCTTT. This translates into CAWSPTPRAEAFF.

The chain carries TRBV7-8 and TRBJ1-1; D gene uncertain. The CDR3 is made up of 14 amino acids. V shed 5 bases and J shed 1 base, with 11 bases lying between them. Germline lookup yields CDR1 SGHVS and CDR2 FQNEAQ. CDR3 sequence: CASSTGGENTEAFF. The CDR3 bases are TGTGCCAGCAGCACGGGAGGAGAGAACACTGAAGCTTTCTTT.

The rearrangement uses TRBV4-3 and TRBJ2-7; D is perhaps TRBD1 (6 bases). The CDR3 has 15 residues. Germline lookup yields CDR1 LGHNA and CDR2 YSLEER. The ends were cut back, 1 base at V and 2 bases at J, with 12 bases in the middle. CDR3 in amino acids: CASSQALAGAYEQYF. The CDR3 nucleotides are TGCGCCAGCAGCCAAGCGCTTGCAGGGGCCTACGAGCAGTACTTC.

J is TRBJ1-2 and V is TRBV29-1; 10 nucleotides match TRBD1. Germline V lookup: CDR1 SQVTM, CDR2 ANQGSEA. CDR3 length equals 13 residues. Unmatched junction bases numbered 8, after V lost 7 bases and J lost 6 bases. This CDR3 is CSGGTGVRNGYTF. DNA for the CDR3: TGCAGCGGGGGGACAGGGGTTCGAAATGGCTACACCTTC.

Here the CDR3 DNA reads TGTGCCAGCAGCCCGGGGACGGGAGTGAGGGGTGGCAATCAGCCCCAGCATTTT. It is translated as CASSPGTGVRGGNQPQHF. The chain uses TRBV7-2 and TRBJ1-5; tentative D call: TRBD1 (5 bases). The V gene's germline CDR1 is SGHTA and CDR2 FQGNSA. Trimming took off 5 bases at V and 2 bases at J, with 22 bases between the two ends. The CDR3 contains 18 residues.

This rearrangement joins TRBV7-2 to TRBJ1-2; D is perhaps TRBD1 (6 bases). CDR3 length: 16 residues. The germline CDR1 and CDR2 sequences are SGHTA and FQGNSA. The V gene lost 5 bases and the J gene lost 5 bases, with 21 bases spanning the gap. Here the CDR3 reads CASSLDPGQSFYGYTF. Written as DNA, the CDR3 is TGTGCCAGCAGCCTTGACCCCGGACAGAGCTTTTATGGCTACACCTTC.

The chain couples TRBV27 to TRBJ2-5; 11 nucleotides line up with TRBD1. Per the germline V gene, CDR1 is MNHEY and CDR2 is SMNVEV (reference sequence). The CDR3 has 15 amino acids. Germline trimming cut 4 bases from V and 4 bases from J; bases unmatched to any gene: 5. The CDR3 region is CASSSLGTGGETQYF. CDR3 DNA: TGTGCCAGCAGTTCGCTCGGGACAGGGGGAGAGACCCAGTACTTC.

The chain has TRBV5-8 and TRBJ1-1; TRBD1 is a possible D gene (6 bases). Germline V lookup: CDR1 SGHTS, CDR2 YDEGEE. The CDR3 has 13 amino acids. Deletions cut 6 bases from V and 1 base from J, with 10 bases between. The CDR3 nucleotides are TGTGCCAGCAACCAACAGGGGAACACTGAAGCTTTCTTT. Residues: CASNQQGNTEAFF.

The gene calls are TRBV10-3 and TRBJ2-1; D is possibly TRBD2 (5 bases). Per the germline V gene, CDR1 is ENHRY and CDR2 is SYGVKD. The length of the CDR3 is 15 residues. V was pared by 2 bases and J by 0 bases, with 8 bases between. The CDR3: CAISEGGPSYNEQFF. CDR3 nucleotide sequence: TGTGCCATCAGTGAGGGCGGGCCCTCCTACAATGAGCAGTTCTTC.

CDR3 bases: TGTGCCAGCAGTTACTCGAGTAGCGATGGCTACACCTTC. This sequence encodes CASSYSSSDGYTF. The V gene is TRBV6-6, the J gene TRBJ1-2; the D is unclear. The germline V gene encodes CDR1 MNHNY and CDR2 SVGAGI (reference sequence). Trimming stripped 0 bases from V and 6 bases from J, with 8 bases between. This CDR3 is built from 13 residues.

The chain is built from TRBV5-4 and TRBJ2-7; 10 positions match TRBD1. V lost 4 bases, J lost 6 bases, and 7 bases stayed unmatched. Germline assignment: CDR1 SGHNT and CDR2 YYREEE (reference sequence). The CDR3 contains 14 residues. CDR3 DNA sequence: TGTGCCAGCAGCCCGGGACAGGGGCTCGGCGAGCAGTACTTC. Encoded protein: CASSPGQGLGEQYF. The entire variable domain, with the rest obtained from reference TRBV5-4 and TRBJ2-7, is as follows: ETGVTQSPTHLIKTRGQQVTLRCSSQSGHNTVSWYQQALGQGPQFIFQYYREEENGRGNFPPRFSGLQFPNYSSELNVNALELDDSALYLCASSPGQGLGEQYFGPGTRLTVT.

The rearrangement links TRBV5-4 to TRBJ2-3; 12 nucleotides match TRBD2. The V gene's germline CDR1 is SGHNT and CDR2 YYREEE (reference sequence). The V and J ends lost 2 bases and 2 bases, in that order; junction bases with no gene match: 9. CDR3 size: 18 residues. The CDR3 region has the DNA TGTGCCAGCAGCTTCCGGCTCCTAGCGGGGGGGTTCACAGATACGCAGTATTTT. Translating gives CASSFRLLAGGFTDTQYF.

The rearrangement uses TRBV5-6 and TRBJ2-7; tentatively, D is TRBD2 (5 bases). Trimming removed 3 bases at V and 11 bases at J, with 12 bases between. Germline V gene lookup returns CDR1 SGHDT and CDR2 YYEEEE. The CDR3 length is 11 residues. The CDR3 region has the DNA TGTGCCAGCAGCTCCGGGGAGTGGGAGTACTTC. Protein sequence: CASSSGEWEYF. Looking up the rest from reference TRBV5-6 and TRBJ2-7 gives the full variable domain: DAGVTQSPTHLIKTRGQQVTLRCSPKSGHDTVSWYQQALGQGPQFIFQYYEEEERQRGNFPDRFSGHQFPNYSSELNVNALLLGDSALYLCASSSGEWEYFGPGTRLTVT.

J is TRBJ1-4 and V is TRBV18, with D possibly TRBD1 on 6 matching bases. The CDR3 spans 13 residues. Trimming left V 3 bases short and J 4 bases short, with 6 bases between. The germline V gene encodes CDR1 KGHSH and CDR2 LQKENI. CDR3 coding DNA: TGTGCCAGCTCACCGGACAGTAATGAAAAACTGTTTTTT. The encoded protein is CASSPDSNEKLFF.

The CDR3 DNA is TGTGCCAGTAGTATCGGCAGGGATCGAGGAAACACCATATATTTT. Translation gives CASSIGRDRGNTIYF. The chain is built from TRBV19 and TRBJ1-3; tentative D call: TRBD1 (5 bases). CDR1 is LNHDA and CDR2 is SQIVND in the germline V gene (reference sequence). The CDR3 sequence is 15 residues long. Deletions cut 3 bases from V and 4 bases from J, with 13 bases between. Variable domain in full (rest from reference TRBV19 and TRBJ1-3): DGGITQSPKYLFRKEGQNVTLSCEQNLNHDAMYWYRQDPGQGLRLIYYSQIVNDFQKGDIAEGYSVSREKKESFPLTVTSAQKNPTAFYLCASSIGRDRGNTIYFGEGSWLTVV.

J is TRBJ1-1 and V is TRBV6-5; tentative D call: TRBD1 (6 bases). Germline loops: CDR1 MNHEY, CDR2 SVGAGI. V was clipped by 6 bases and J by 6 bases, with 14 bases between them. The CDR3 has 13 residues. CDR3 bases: TGTGCCAGCAGACAACAGGGTTCCCCTGAAGCTTTCTTT. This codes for CASRQQGSPEAFF.

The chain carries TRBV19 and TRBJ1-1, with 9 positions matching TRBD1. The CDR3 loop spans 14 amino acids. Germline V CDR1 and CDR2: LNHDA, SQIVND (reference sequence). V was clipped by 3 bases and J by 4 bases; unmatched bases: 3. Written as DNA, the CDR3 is TGTGCCAGTAGTATGGACAGGGGTAGCACTGAAGCTTTCTTT. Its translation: CASSMDRGSTEAFF.

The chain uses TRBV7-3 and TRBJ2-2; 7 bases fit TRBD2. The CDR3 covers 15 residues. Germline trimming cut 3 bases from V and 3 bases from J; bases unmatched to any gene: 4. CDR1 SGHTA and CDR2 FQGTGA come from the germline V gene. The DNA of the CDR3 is TGTGCCAGCAGCTTGGATGGGGGGGACACCGGGGAGCTGTTTTTT. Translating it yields CASSLDGGDTGELFF.

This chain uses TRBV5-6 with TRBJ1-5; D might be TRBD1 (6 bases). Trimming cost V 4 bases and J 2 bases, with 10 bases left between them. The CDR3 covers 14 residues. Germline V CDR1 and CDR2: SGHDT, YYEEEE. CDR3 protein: CASSLQGGNQPQHF. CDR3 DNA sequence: TGTGCCAGCAGCCTACAGGGAGGCAATCAGCCCCAGCATTTT.

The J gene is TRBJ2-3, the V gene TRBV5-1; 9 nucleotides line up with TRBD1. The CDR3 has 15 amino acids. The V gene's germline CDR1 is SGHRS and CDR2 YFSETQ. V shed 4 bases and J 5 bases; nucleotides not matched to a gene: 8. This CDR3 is CASSPSGQGGDTQYF. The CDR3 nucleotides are TGCGCCAGCAGCCCTTCGGGACAGGGTGGAGATACGCAGTATTTT.

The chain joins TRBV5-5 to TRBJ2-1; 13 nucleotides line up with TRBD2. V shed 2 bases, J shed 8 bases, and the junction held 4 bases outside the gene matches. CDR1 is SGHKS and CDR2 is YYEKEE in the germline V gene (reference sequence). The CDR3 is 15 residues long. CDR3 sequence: CASSLTSGGADEQFF. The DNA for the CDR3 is TGTGCCAGCAGCTTAACTAGCGGGGGGGCCGATGAGCAGTTCTTC. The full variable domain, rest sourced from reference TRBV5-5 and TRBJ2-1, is DAGVTQSPTHLIKTRGQQVTLRCSPISGHKSVSWYQQVLGQGPQFIFQYYEKEERGRGNFPDRFSARQFPNYSSELNVNALLLGDSALYLCASSLTSGGADEQFFGPGTRLTVL.

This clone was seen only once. CDR3 in DNA: TGTGCCAGCAGCTCCCGGACAGGGGACGAGCAGTACTTC. Translating it yields CASSSRTGDEQYF. The V gene is TRBV11-3, the J gene TRBJ2-7; TRBD1 aligns across 9 bases. Germline CDR1 is SGHNT and CDR2 is YENEEA. J gave up 5 bases and V 4 bases, and 3 bases lay outside the gene matches. There are 13 residues in the CDR3.

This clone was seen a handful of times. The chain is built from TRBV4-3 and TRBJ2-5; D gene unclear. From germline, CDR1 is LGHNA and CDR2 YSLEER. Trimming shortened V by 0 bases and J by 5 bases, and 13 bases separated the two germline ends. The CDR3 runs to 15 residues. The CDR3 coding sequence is TGCGCCAGCAGCCAAGATAGACTTTTTTTGGAGACCCAGTACTTC. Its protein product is CASSQDRLFLETQYF.

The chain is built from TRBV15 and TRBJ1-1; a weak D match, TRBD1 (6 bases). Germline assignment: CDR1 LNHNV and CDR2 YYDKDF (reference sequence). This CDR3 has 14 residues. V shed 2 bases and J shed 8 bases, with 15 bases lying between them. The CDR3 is CATSRTSGGAEAFF. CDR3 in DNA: TGTGCCACCAGCAGAACTTCGGGGGGCGCGGAAGCTTTCTTT.

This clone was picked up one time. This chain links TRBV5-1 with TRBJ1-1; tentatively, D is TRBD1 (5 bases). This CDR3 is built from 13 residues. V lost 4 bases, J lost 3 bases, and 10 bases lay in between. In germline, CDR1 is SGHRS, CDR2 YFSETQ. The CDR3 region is CASSPEGHTEAFF. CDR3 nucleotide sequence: TGCGCCAGCAGCCCGGAGGGGCACACTGAAGCTTTCTTT.